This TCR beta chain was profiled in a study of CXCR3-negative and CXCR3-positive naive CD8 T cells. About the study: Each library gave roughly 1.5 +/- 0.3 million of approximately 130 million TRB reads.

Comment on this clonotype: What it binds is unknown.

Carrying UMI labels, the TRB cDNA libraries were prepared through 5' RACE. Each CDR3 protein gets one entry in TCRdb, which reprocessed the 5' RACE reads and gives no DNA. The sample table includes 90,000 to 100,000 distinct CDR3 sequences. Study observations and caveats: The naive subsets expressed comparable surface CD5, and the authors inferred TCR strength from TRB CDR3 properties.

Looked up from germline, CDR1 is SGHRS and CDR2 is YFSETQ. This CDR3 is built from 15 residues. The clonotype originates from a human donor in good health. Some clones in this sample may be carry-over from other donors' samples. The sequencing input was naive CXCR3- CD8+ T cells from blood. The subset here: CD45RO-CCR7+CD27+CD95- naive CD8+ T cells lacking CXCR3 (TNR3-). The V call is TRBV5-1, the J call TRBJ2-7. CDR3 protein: CASSLERSLSYEQYF. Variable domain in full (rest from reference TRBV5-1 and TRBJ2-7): KAGVTQTPRYLIKTRGQQVTLSCSPISGHRSVSWYQQTPGQGLQFLFEYFSETQRNKGNFPGRFSGRQFSNSRSEMNVSTLELGDSALYLCASSLERSLSYEQYFGPGTRLTVT.